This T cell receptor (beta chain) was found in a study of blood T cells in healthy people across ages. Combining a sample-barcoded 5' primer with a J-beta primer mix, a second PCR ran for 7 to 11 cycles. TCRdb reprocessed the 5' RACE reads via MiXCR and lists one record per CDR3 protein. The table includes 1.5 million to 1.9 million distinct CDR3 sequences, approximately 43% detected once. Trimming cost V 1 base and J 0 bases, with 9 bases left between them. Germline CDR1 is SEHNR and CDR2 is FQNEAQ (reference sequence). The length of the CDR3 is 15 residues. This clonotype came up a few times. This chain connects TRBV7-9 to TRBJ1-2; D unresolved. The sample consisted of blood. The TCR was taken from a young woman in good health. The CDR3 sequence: CASSLDVEANYGYTF. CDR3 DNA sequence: TGTGCCAGCAGCTTAGATGTGGAGGCTAACTATGGCTACACCTTC.